The 8 T cell receptor beta chains below all came from one sample that was sequenced in a study of blood T cell repertoires in COVID-19. Sequencing used immunoSEQ multiplex PCR; TCRdb keeps in-frame clones, though not all of them. The sample has about 210,000 clones; more than 75% are singletons. The sequencing input was peripheral blood. These receptors all come from a human donor in a cohort sampled during active COVID-19.

The V and J genes are TRBV7-2 and TRBJ2-1; 7 bases line up with TRBD2. This CDR3 has 13 amino acids. Germline lookup yields CDR1 SGHTA and CDR2 FQGNSA. V gave up 4 bases and J gave up 4 bases; unmatched junction bases: 1. CDR3 sequence: CASSWTSYNEQFF. The CDR3, as DNA: TGTGCCAGCAGCTGGACTAGTTACAATGAGCAGTTCTTC.

The chain employs TRBV7-9 and TRBJ1-1; tentatively, D is TRBD1 (5 bases). Germline CDR1 SEHNR, CDR2 FQNEAQ (reference sequence). CDR3 length equals 14 residues. The ends were cut back, 5 bases at V and 7 bases at J, with 17 bases in the middle. The CDR3 nucleotides read TGTGCCAGCAGCACAGCCTCTCGCCAGGGTGAAGCTTTCTTT. Translating it yields CASSTASRQGEAFF.

The chain couples TRBV12-3 or TRBV12-4 to TRBJ1-2, with D perhaps TRBD1 (5 bases). Trimming took 3 bases from V and 7 from J, leaving 12 bases between them. The CDR3 contains 13 residues. The CDR3 DNA follows: TGTGCCAGCAGTTTGTTCAGGGAATCTGGCTACACCTTC. Residues: CASSLFRESGYTF.

This chain connects TRBV5-1 to TRBJ2-5; the D is unclear. Germline V gene data show CDR1 as SGHRS and CDR2 as YFSETQ. The germline V and J ends were trimmed by 1 base and 5 bases, with 15 bases remaining between them. The CDR3 consists of 15 residues. The CDR3 reads CASSLTSATEETQYF. As DNA, the CDR3 is TGCGCCAGCAGCTTGACTTCTGCCACGGAGGAGACCCAGTACTTC.

The rearrangement joins TRBV5-5 to TRBJ2-5, with 8 bases identical to TRBD2. The CDR3 sequence is 15 residues long. The ends lost 4 bases at V and 5 bases at J; junction bases unmatched: 10. Germline lookup yields CDR1 SGHKS and CDR2 YYEKEE (reference sequence). The CDR3 DNA reads TGTGCCAGCAGCCCAGCGGGAGAAGGTTCGGAGACCCAGTACTTC. Translated: CASSPAGEGSETQYF.

The chain has TRBV29-1 and TRBJ2-2; D might be TRBD2 (5 bases). The germline gives CDR1 SQVTM, CDR2 ANQGSEA. Between the trimmed V and J ends, which lost 5 bases and 2 bases, there was a span of 12 bases. The CDR3 is 14 amino acids. CDR3 loop: CSVTGSSNTGELFF. In DNA, the CDR3 is TGCAGCGTTACGGGGTCCTCTAACACCGGGGAGCTGTTTTTT.

This clone was counted between two and nine times. The chain employs TRBV20-1 and TRBJ2-2; 9 bases align to TRBD2. The CDR3 runs 14 residues. Trimming at V came to 3 bases and at J to 4 bases, leaving 3 bases not matched to a gene. The germline CDR1 and CDR2 sequences are DFQATT and SNEGSKA (reference sequence). The CDR3 DNA reads TGCAGTGCTAGTAGCGGGAGTGGCACCGGGGAGCTGTTTTTT. Encoded protein: CSASSGSGTGELFF.

The rearrangement joins TRBV5-5 to TRBJ2-5, with a weak D call TRBD2 (5 bases). The germline V gene encodes CDR1 SGHKS and CDR2 YYEKEE (reference sequence). V was clipped by 4 bases and J by 1 base, with 14 bases between them. This CDR3 contains 15 residues. The CDR3, as DNA: TGTGCCAGCAGCACCCCGGGAAGAAGCCAAGAGACCCAGTACTTC. Translated: CASSTPGRSQETQYF. Together with reference TRBV5-5 and TRBJ2-5, the CDR3 gives the full variable domain: DAGVTQSPTHLIKTRGQQVTLRCSPISGHKSVSWYQQVLGQGPQFIFQYYEKEERGRGNFPDRFSARQFPNYSSELNVNALLLGDSALYLCASSTPGRSQETQYFGPGTRLLVL.